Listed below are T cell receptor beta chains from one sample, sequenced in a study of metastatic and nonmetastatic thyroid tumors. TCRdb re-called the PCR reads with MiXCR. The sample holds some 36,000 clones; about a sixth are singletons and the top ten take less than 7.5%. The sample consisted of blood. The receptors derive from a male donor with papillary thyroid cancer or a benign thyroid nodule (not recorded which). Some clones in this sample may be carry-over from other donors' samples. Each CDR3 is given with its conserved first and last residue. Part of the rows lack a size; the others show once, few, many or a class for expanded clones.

CDR3 protein: CASRGRGSNQPQHF
V gene: TRBV6-1
CDR3 length: 14
clone size: many

CDR3 protein: CASSRTREGEQFF
V gene: TRBV11-3
CDR3 length: 13
clone size: .

CDR3 protein: CASTQDSWNEQFF
V gene: TRBV6-2/TRBV6-3
CDR3 length: 13
clone size: many

CDR3 protein: CASSSAGEVYGYTF
V gene: TRBV6-1
CDR3 length: 14
clone size: many

CDR3 protein: CASSISLASGGPSYNEQFF
V gene: TRBV19
CDR3 length: 19
clone size: .

CDR3 protein: CASSLAGNTEAFF
V gene: TRBV7-9
CDR3 length: 13
clone size: many

CDR3 protein: CASSSSGTDEKLFF
V gene: TRBV11-2
CDR3 length: 14
clone size: many

CDR3 protein: CSARDYRQTLNYGYTF
V gene: TRBV20-1
CDR3 length: 16
clone size: many

CDR3 protein: CASSLDQGPSAYGYTF
V gene: TRBV11-2
CDR3 length: 16
clone size: many

CDR3 protein: CASSPESQETQYF
V gene: TRBV18
CDR3 length: 13
clone size: many

CDR3 protein: CAISGTAGTGGNEQYF
V gene: TRBV10-3
CDR3 length: 16
clone size: .

CDR3 protein: CASSVGTSDGYEQYF
V gene: TRBV9
CDR3 length: 15
clone size: .

CDR3 protein: CASSSIRVPEGSYNEQFF
V gene: TRBV19
CDR3 length: 18
clone size: many